The 24 T cell receptor beta chains below were found in one sample sequenced in a study of cytomegalovirus exposure and HLA in healthy donors (dated by TCRdb to 2016 to 2017). The protocol used for the library was the immunoSEQ multiplex PCR assay. A mixture of 60 forward primers for TCR Vbeta segments and 13 reverse primers for TCR Jbeta segments was used in the multiplex PCR. In its TCRdb copy, this immuneACCESS table keeps in-frame sequences only and misses some clones. Where compared with another copy, unresolved V genes explain less than half of these, and the others have no known cause. The table of this sample itemizes approximately 150,000 clones. The top ten hold around 1.7% of the sample. Sequencing was performed on PBMCs. The receptors originated from a woman aged 45-59 years in good health and CMV-seronegative.

This sequence joins TRBV15 and TRBJ1-1; D not certain. The CDR3 has 13 amino acids. Germline CDR1 is LNHNV and CDR2 is YYDKDF (reference sequence). DNA for the CDR3: TGTGAGAAAGCCCCTGGAGAGAACACTGAAGCTTTCTTT. This encodes CEKAPGENTEAFF.

This chain connects TRBV27 to TRBJ2-7, with D possibly being TRBD1 (5 bases). Trimming took off 3 bases at V and 3 bases at J, with 12 bases between the two ends. The length of the CDR3 is 14 residues. Germline CDR1 reads MNHEY; CDR2 reads SMNVEV (reference sequence). The CDR3 region has the DNA TGTGCCAGCAGTTTGACAGCTACTGGCTACGAGCAGTACTTC. Protein: CASSLTATGYEQYF.

The CDR3 nucleotides read TGTGCCAGCAGCTCCCATAGAGGGGGTTACAATGAGCAGTTCTTC. This translates into CASSSHRGGYNEQFF. This rearrangement joins TRBV7-9 to TRBJ2-1; D might be TRBD1 (6 bases). The length of the CDR3 is 15 residues. CDR1 and CDR2 (germline): SEHNR, FQNEAQ (reference sequence). The V gene lost 4 bases and the J gene lost 4 bases, with 14 bases spanning the gap.

The chain uses TRBV13 and TRBJ2-3; maybe TRBD1 (6 bases). CDR3 size: 16 residues. Germline CDR1 is PRHDT and CDR2 is FYEKMQ (reference sequence). V was pared by 4 bases and J by 5 bases, with 19 bases between. The CDR3 sequence is CASSSPQGPRVDTQYF. The CDR3 DNA follows: TGTGCCAGCAGCTCCCCACAGGGTCCGAGGGTAGATACGCAGTATTTT.

This chain links TRBV9 with TRBJ1-2; 11 nucleotides line up with TRBD1. Germline loops: CDR1 SGDLS, CDR2 YYNGEE. The CDR3 is 15 amino acids. With 3 bases clipped from V and 4 bases from J, the junction kept 5 bases outside the gene matches. The CDR3 sequence is CASSEGQGGPYGYTF. DNA for the CDR3: TGTGCCAGCAGCGAGGGACAGGGGGGACCCTATGGCTACACCTTC. The whole variable domain, filled in from reference TRBV9 and TRBJ1-2, reads DSGVTQTPKHLITATGQRVTLRCSPRSGDLSVYWYQQSLDQGLQFLIQYYNGEERAKGNILERFSAQQFPDLHSELNLSSLELGDSALYFCASSEGQGGPYGYTFGSGTRLTVV.

The CDR3 loop is CASSDPSGEGNIQYF. The DNA for the CDR3 is TGTGCCAGCAGTGACCCCTCAGGGGAGGGGAACATTCAGTACTTC. The gene calls are TRBV6-1 and TRBJ2-4, with TRBD2 as a possible D gene (7 bases). CDR1 and CDR2 (germline): MNHNS, SASEGT. The CDR3 runs 15 residues. V was clipped by 3 bases and J by 7 bases, with 16 bases between them.

This chain joins TRBV7-9 and TRBJ2-5; 9 bases line up with TRBD1. CDR1 and CDR2 (germline): SEHNR, FQNEAQ (reference sequence). Germline trimming cut 0 bases from V and 4 bases from J; bases unmatched to any gene: 6. CDR3 length equals 16 residues. The CDR3 DNA follows: TGTGCCAGCAGCTTAGCCATACAGGGGGCGGGAGAGACCCAGTACTTC. Translation: CASSLAIQGAGETQYF.

This rearrangement joins TRBV5-1 to TRBJ1-6; the match to TRBD1 covers 7 bases. V shed 1 base, J shed 8 bases, and the junction held 12 bases outside the gene matches. From germline, CDR1 is SGHRS and CDR2 YFSETQ. This CDR3 spans 17 amino acids. The CDR3: CASSLKTPRDSYSPLHF. The CDR3 nucleotides are TGCGCCAGCAGCTTGAAGACCCCCCGGGACAGTTATTCACCCCTCCACTTT.

This chain uses TRBV5-4 with TRBJ1-3, with 7 bases that match TRBD1. The V gene end was trimmed by 4 bases and the J gene end by 4 bases; junction bases not matched to a gene: 5. The CDR3 sequence is 14 residues long. CDR1 SGHNT and CDR2 YYREEE come from the germline V gene (reference sequence). Here the CDR3 reads CASSPGTVGNTIYF. As DNA, the CDR3 is TGTGCCAGCAGCCCCGGGACAGTGGGAAACACCATATATTTT.

This chain uses TRBV27 with TRBJ1-1, with D possibly TRBD1 on 5 matching bases. The ends were cut back, 2 bases at V and 3 bases at J, with 19 bases in the middle. The CDR3 has 17 amino acids. Germline V gene lookup returns CDR1 MNHEY and CDR2 SMNVEV (reference sequence). The CDR3 here is CASSLVGGGGRDTEAFF. DNA of the CDR3: TGTGCCAGCAGTTTAGTTGGGGGGGGAGGAAGGGACACTGAAGCTTTCTTT.

The V call is TRBV2, the J call TRBJ2-2; a possible D gene is TRBD2 (7 bases). The CDR3 is 15 residues long. V was clipped by 7 bases and J by 5 bases, with 17 bases between them. Germline V lookup: CDR1 SNHLY, CDR2 FYNNEI. CDR3 amino acids: CASTQGGGWTGELFF. As DNA, the CDR3 is TGTGCCAGCACTCAGGGAGGGGGGTGGACCGGGGAGCTGTTTTTT.

CDR3 protein: CASSLGAGTSGTDTQYF. DNA of the CDR3: TGTGCCAGCAGCTTAGGGGCGGGGACTAGCGGCACAGATACGCAGTATTTT. The rearrangement uses TRBV11-2 and TRBJ2-3; TRBD2 agrees at 10 bases. Germline loops: CDR1 SGHAT, CDR2 FQNNGV. V shed 1 base and J 1 base; nucleotides not matched to a gene: 5. The CDR3 has 17 amino acids.

J is TRBJ2-7 and V is TRBV5-1; 13 bases match TRBD2. CDR1 is SGHRS and CDR2 is YFSETQ in the germline V gene. The CDR3 totals 18 residues. Trimming removed 4 bases from V and 0 bases from J; junction bases left unmatched: 10. The CDR3 is CASSVTILAGGGSYEQYF. CDR3 bases: TGCGCCAGCAGCGTTACGATACTAGCGGGAGGGGGCTCCTACGAGCAGTACTTC.

The chain couples TRBV9 to TRBJ2-3, with D possibly TRBD1 on 7 matching bases. There are 15 residues in the CDR3. Deletions cut 3 bases from V and 8 bases from J, with 19 bases between. From germline, CDR1 is SGDLS and CDR2 YYNGEE. The CDR3 DNA is TGTGCCAGCAGCGCCCAGGGGGGTGAGGGCGCTACGCAGTATTTT. Its protein product is CASSAQGGEGATQYF.

The chain carries TRBV6-5 and TRBJ2-1, with 7 bases fitting TRBD1. Trimming removed 5 bases from V and 7 bases from J; junction bases left unmatched: 5. This CDR3 is 13 amino acids long. CDR1 MNHEY and CDR2 SVGAGI come from the germline V gene. The CDR3 DNA is TGTGCCAGCAGTCCGGACAGGAGGAATGAGCAGTTCTTC. This translates into CASSPDRRNEQFF.

The chain links TRBV7-9 to TRBJ2-7, with TRBD2 as a possible D gene (5 bases). Trimming left V 8 bases short and J 4 bases short, with 9 bases between. CDR3 length: 11 residues. Germline V gene lookup returns CDR1 SEHNR and CDR2 FQNEAQ (reference sequence). The CDR3 here is CASGREYEQYF. For the CDR3, the DNA is TGTGCCAGCGGAAGGGAGTACGAGCAGTACTTC.

The V gene is TRBV10-1, the J gene TRBJ2-7; TRBD2 is a possible D gene (7 bases). This CDR3 is built from 16 residues. From germline, CDR1 is WNHNN and CDR2 SYGVQD (reference sequence). V shed 0 bases and J shed 4 bases, with 16 bases lying between them. The CDR3 loop reads CASSESEGGQRYEQYF. The CDR3 coding sequence is TGCGCCAGCAGTGAGTCGGAGGGGGGGCAAAGATACGAGCAGTACTTC.

The chain links TRBV11-2 to TRBJ1-1; possibly TRBD1 for D (6 bases). The germline gives CDR1 SGHAT, CDR2 FQNNGV. V lost 5 bases and J 0 bases, leaving 13 bases between the germline ends. The CDR3 consists of 15 residues. CDR3 in amino acids: CASSPRGTMNTEAFF. In DNA, the CDR3 is TGTGCCAGCAGCCCTAGGGGGACAATGAACACTGAAGCTTTCTTT.

This rearrangement joins TRBV6-1 to TRBJ2-3; 11 bases line up with TRBD2. Germline trimming cut 7 bases from V and 11 bases from J; bases unmatched to any gene: 11. The CDR3 length is 14 residues. Germline lookup yields CDR1 MNHNS and CDR2 SASEGT. The CDR3 nucleotides read TGTGCCAGCAAAGGGACTAGCGGCCCGGGTGAGCAGTATTTT. Translated, it gives CASKGTSGPGEQYF.

The rearrangement links TRBV28 to TRBJ1-1, with no clear D. The ends were cut back, 8 bases at V and 11 bases at J, with 15 bases in the middle. The CDR3 spans 11 residues. Germline V lookup: CDR1 MDHEN, CDR2 SYDVKM. The DNA of the CDR3 is TGTGCCAGCGGCGGGCGCCGGGAGGCTTTCTTT. This encodes CASGGRREAFF.

The chain couples TRBV7-3 to TRBJ2-7, with D unclear. V was clipped by 7 bases and J by 4 bases, with 14 bases between them. Germline V gives CDR1 SGHTA, CDR2 FQGTGA. This CDR3 has 13 residues. The CDR3 nucleotides are TGTGCCAGCACCCCCGAGGTCCTATACGAGCAGTACTTC. This codes for CASTPEVLYEQYF.

V is TRBV5-1 and J is TRBJ2-1; a possible D gene is TRBD2 (6 bases). V lost 0 bases and J lost 8, with 12 bases in between. Germline CDR1 and CDR2: SGHRS and YFSETQ. This CDR3 has 14 residues. The CDR3 DNA reads TGCGCCAGCAGCTTGGGGGACTTCTTTGATGAGCAGTTCTTC. It yields the protein CASSLGDFFDEQFF.

The chain links TRBV4-3 to TRBJ2-7, with 8 bases that match TRBD1. CDR1 is LGHNA and CDR2 is YSLEER in the germline V gene. This CDR3 has 15 residues. Unmatched junction bases numbered 9, after V lost 4 bases and J lost 4 bases. The CDR3 reads CASSPWAGGIYEQYF. The CDR3 DNA follows: TGCGCCAGCAGCCCTTGGGCAGGGGGCATATACGAGCAGTACTTC.

This chain connects TRBV5-1 to TRBJ1-4, with D tentatively TRBD1 (5 bases). The V gene lost 0 bases and the J gene lost 7 bases, with 7 bases spanning the gap. Per germline, CDR1 SGHRS and CDR2 YFSETQ. The CDR3 extends over 13 amino acids. CDR3 coding DNA: TGCGCCAGCAGCTTGGCGGGGGTTGAAAAACTGTTTTTT. It codes for CASSLAGVEKLFF.